Following are 12 T cell receptor beta chains from one sample sequenced in a study of CD8 T cells in Susac syndrome. Random hexamers were used to reverse transcribe the RNA input (roughly 0.5 to 1 ug). One entry per CDR3 protein, called by TCRdb with MiXCR from the immunoSEQ multiplex PCR reads. The sample carries about 290,000 distinct CDR3 sequences, approximately 85% recorded once. Sequencing used CD8+ T cells from PBMCs. The source of these receptors is a human donor with multiple sclerosis.

This clonotype turned up a few times. Written as DNA, the CDR3 is TGCGCCAGCAGCCAAGCTGGAGAGCAGTACTTC. Protein: CASSQAGEQYF. The chain joins TRBV4-1 to TRBJ2-7; D is unclear. The CDR3 length is 11 residues. V was trimmed by 1 base and J by 7 bases, leaving 5 bases between them. From germline, CDR1 is MGHRA and CDR2 YSYEKL.

On this clonotype itself: Sequence at one end of the junction differs from germline and may be a read error. The chain carries TRBV7-6 and TRBJ2-3; D is possibly TRBD1 (5 bases). The CDR3 loop spans 14 amino acids. Germline lookup yields CDR1 SGHVS and CDR2 FNYEAQ. Written as DNA, the CDR3 is TGTGCCAGCAGCTTAGGACAGTACACAGGTACGCAGTATTTT. Translating gives CASSLGQYTGTQYF.

The rearrangement joins TRBV4-3 to TRBJ2-3; tentatively, D is TRBD2 (6 bases). The CDR3 runs to 15 residues. The V and J ends lost 1 base and 2 bases respectively, with 10 bases between them. CDR1 and CDR2 (germline): LGHNA, YSLEER. This CDR3 reads CASSQGGTVTDTQYF. CDR3 coding DNA: TGCGCCAGCAGCCAAGGGGGGACTGTCACAGATACGCAGTATTTT.

This sequence joins TRBV6-1 and TRBJ2-1; D may be TRBD1 (6 bases). V was shortened by 8 bases and J by 6 bases, with 17 bases between the two germline ends. The CDR3 is 14 amino acids. Germline CDR1 and CDR2: MNHNS and SASEGT. The CDR3 coding sequence is TGTGCCAGCCAGGGGAGATGGGCCTCCAATGAGCAGTTCTTC. Translating it yields CASQGRWASNEQFF.

The rearrangement uses TRBV7-9 and TRBJ2-2; 9 bases fit TRBD1. J gave up 4 bases and V 3 bases, and 6 bases lay outside the gene matches. Germline-derived CDR1 and CDR2 are SEHNR and FQNEAQ (reference sequence). This CDR3 contains 16 residues. The CDR3 DNA reads as TGTGCCAGCAGCTTTGCGCGGGACAGGGCCACCGGGGAGCTGTTTTTT. It translates to CASSFARDRATGELFF. Together with reference TRBV7-9 and TRBJ2-2, the CDR3 gives the full variable domain: DTGVSQNPRHKITKRGQNVTFRCDPISEHNRLYWYRQTLGQGPEFLTYFQNEAQLEKSRLLSDRFSAERPKGSFSTLEIQRTEQGDSAMYLCASSFARDRATGELFFGEGSRLTVL.

The rearrangement links TRBV6-2 or TRBV6-3 to TRBJ2-3, with TRBD2 matching over 16 bases. The ends lost 2 bases at V and 1 base at J; junction bases unmatched: 6. CDR1 and CDR2 (germline): MNHEY, SVGEGT. This CDR3 is built from 19 residues. The CDR3 reads CASSYPGTSGRAGTDTQYF. CDR3 in DNA: TGTGCCAGCAGTTACCCCGGGACTAGCGGGAGGGCTGGCACAGATACGCAGTATTTT.

The V gene is TRBV5-1, the J gene TRBJ2-3, with TRBD1 as a possible D gene (5 bases). This CDR3 is 16 amino acids long. Germline values: CDR1 SGHRS, CDR2 YFSETQ. Deletions cut 0 bases from V and 4 bases from J, with 15 bases between. The CDR3 here is CASSLALGRVADTQYF. CDR3 nucleotide sequence: TGCGCCAGCAGCTTGGCCTTGGGCAGGGTAGCAGATACGCAGTATTTT.

This chain joins TRBV6-5 and TRBJ2-1; 7 bases map to TRBD2. Trimming removed 0 bases from V and 7 bases from J; junction bases left unmatched: 3. The CDR3 spans 14 residues. The germline CDR1 and CDR2 sequences are MNHEY and SVGAGI. CDR3 DNA: TGTGCCAGCAGTTACTCGCTAGCGGAGAATGAGCAGTTCTTC. Translating it yields CASSYSLAENEQFF.

This chain joins TRBV18 and TRBJ2-6, with D possibly TRBD2 on 5 matching bases. V dropped 3 bases and J dropped 2 bases, with 14 bases sitting between them. Germline CDR1 and CDR2: KGHSH and LQKENI. The CDR3 sequence is 17 residues long. The DNA for the CDR3 is TGTGCCAGCTCACCCGGACTGCCGGGCACTGGGGCCAACGTCCTGACTTTC. Translating gives CASSPGLPGTGANVLTF.

The chain employs TRBV6-6 and TRBJ2-3; D uncertain. Trimming removed 0 bases at V and 0 bases at J, with 10 bases between. CDR3 length: 16 amino acids. Looked up from germline, CDR1 is MNHNY and CDR2 is SVGAGI (reference sequence). The CDR3 loop reads CASSYSNPPSTDTQYF. CDR3 DNA sequence: TGTGCCAGCAGTTACTCGAATCCGCCTAGCACAGATACGCAGTATTTT.

The chain joins TRBV6-5 to TRBJ1-4; TRBD1 matches 9 bases. Germline loops: CDR1 MNHEY, CDR2 SVGAGI. V dropped 2 bases and J dropped 6; count of bases not matched to a gene: 19. CDR3 length: 20 residues. The CDR3 nucleotides are TGTGCCAGCAGTTACACATTACCCGGGACAGGGTTCATCGCGGATGAAAAACTGTTTTTT. Translated: CASSYTLPGTGFIADEKLFF.

V is TRBV4-3 and J is TRBJ2-7, with TRBD1 matching 9 bases. Germline lookup yields CDR1 LGHNA and CDR2 YSLEER. J was trimmed by 3 bases and V by 0 bases; bases with no gene match: 3. The CDR3 totals 15 residues. The CDR3 is CASSQDGTGIYEQYF. CDR3 coding DNA: TGCGCCAGCAGCCAAGATGGGACAGGGATCTACGAGCAGTACTTC.